These T cell receptor beta chains were read from a single sample in a study of shared clonotypes between healthy human individuals. This table comes from immunoSEQ multiplex PCR, and its TCRdb copy is limited to in-frame clones, with some not included. This table has approximately 1.9 million clones, 93% appearing once. Sequencing was performed on naive CD8+ T cells from PBMCs. Receptor source: a man aged 18 to 29 in good health. Some clones in this sample may be carry-over from other donors' samples. Each CDR3 is given with its conserved first and last residue. D genes are given only for firm matches. Clone size is given for some rows only: seen once, a few or many times, or a class if the clone is expanded.

clone_size j_call v_call d_call cdr3_nt cdr3_aa
. TRBJ2-7 TRBV28 . TGTGCCAGCAGTTTTAGAGGTTTCTACGAGCAGTACTTC CASSFRGFYEQYF
. TRBJ1-5 TRBV28 . TGTGCCAGCAGTGAAGGAGAACAGGGTTGGAATCAGCCCCAGCATTTT CASSEGEQGWNQPQHF
. TRBJ2-3 TRBV9 . TGTGCCAGCAGCGTATGGCGGGCGGGCACAGATACGCAGTATTTT CASSVWRAGTDTQYF
. TRBJ1-2 TRBV6-5 . TGTGCCAGCAGTTACTCGAAGGGCAGAAACTATGGCTACACCTTC CASSYSKGRNYGYTF
. TRBJ2-5 TRBV5-6 TRBD1 TGTGCCAGCAGCCCAGGGGGACAGGGTGGGGTGACCCAGTACTTC CASSPGGQGGVTQYF
. TRBJ2-5 TRBV28 TRBD2 TGTGCCAGCAGTCCCCCTAGCGGGAGCAGGGAGACCCAGTACTTC CASSPPSGSRETQYF
. TRBJ1-4 TRBV19 TRBD1 TGTGCCAGTAGTCCAACGACAGGGGTTGAAAAACTGTTTTTT CASSPTTGVEKLFF
. TRBJ2-2 TRBV27 TRBD2 TGTGCCAGCAGTCCCGGACTAGAAATGGACACCGGGGAGCTGTTTTTT CASSPGLEMDTGELFF
. TRBJ2-3 TRBV19 . TGTGCCAGTAGTATGTCGGCGGGGTGGGAAACAGATACGCAGTATTTT CASSMSAGWETDTQYF
. TRBJ2-7 TRBV14 . TGTGCCAGCAGCCATCTTTTTTCCGAAGGATCCTACGAGCAGTACTTC CASSHLFSEGSYEQYF
. TRBJ2-2 TRBV29-1 . TGCAGCGTTCGAGGAGCGCCTCCGAACACCGGGGAGCTGTTTTTT CSVRGAPPNTGELFF
. TRBJ2-7 TRBV28 TRBD2 TGTGCCAGCAGCCCAAGTCAGGGACTAGCGGGAGTCTACGAGCAGTACTTC CASSPSQGLAGVYEQYF
. TRBJ1-4 TRBV5-1 . TGCGCCAGCAGCTTTGGTAGCGGGGGAGGTGAAAAACTGTTTTTT CASSFGSGGGEKLFF
. TRBJ2-1 TRBV4-1 . TGCGCCAGCAGCCCCGCAGGGGACTCAACCCAGTTCTTC CASSPAGDSTQFF
. TRBJ2-5 TRBV5-5 . TGTGCCAGCAGCTCTACAGTGTACCAAGAGACCCAGTACTTC CASSSTVYQETQYF
. TRBJ2-2 TRBV9 . TGTGCCAGCAGCCTGGGCAACACCGGGGAGCTGTTTTTT CASSLGNTGELFF
. TRBJ2-2 TRBV4-1 . TGCGCCAGCAGCCAAGGCCGGAGGCCCACCGGGGAGCTGTTTTTT CASSQGRRPTGELFF
. TRBJ1-1 TRBV30 . TGTGCCTGGAGTTCAGCTGAAGCTTTCTTT CAWSSAEAFF
. TRBJ2-7 TRBV9 TRBD1 TGTGCCAGCAGCGAGGGGGCAGACACCTACGAGCAGTACTTC CASSEGADTYEQYF
. TRBJ2-1 TRBV7-2 TRBD2 TGTGCCAGCAGCTTTAGCGGGGACAATGAGCAGTTCTTC CASSFSGDNEQFF
. TRBJ2-1 TRBV7-6 TRBD2 TGTGCCACCGAATCACAACTAGCGGGAGGAAAATACAATGAGCAGTTCTTC CATESQLAGGKYNEQFF
. TRBJ2-1 TRBV4-3 TRBD2 TGCGCCAGCAGCCAAGCGGTCGTAGCGGGAGTGCTGAAAGCAGACAATGAGCAGTTCTTC CASSQAVVAGVLKADNEQFF
. TRBJ2-7 TRBV9 TRBD1 TGTGCCAGCAGCCCGGACAGGGGGAGTGAGCAGTACTTC CASSPDRGSEQYF
. TRBJ2-2 TRBV27 TRBD1 TGTGCCAGCACCCCGGCCGGACAGGAAAGAACCGGGGAGCTGTTTTTT CASTPAGQERTGELFF
. TRBJ1-4 TRBV6-5 TRBD1 TGTGCCAGCAGCTCCGGGACAGGGAATGAAAAACTGTTTTTT CASSSGTGNEKLFF
. TRBJ1-2 TRBV29-1 TRBD1 TGCAGCGTTGAGGGACAGGGGGCCCGTAGAGGCTACACCTTC CSVEGQGARRGYTF
few TRBJ2-2 TRBV19 TRBD2 TGTGCCAGTCCGAGCGGGGCCGGGGAGCTGTTTTTT CASPSGAGELFF